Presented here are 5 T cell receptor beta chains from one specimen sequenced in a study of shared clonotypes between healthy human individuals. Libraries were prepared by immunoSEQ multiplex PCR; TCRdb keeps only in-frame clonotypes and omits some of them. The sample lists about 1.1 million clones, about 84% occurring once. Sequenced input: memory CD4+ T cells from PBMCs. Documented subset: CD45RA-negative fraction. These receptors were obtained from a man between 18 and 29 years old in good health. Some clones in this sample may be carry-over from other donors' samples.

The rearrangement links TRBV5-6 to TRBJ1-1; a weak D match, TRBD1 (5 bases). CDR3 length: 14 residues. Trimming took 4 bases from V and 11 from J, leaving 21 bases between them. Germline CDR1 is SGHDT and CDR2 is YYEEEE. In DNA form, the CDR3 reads TGTGCCAGCAGCGCATATGACAGCGCCCGTTGGGCTTTCTTT. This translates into CASSAYDSARWAFF.

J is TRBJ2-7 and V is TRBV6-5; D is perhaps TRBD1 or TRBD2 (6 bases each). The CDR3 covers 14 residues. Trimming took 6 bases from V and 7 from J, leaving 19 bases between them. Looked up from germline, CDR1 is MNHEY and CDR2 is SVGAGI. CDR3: CASSTTGQAGEQYF. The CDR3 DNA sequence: TGTGCCAGCAGCACTACAGGGCAGGCGGGGGAGCAGTACTTC.

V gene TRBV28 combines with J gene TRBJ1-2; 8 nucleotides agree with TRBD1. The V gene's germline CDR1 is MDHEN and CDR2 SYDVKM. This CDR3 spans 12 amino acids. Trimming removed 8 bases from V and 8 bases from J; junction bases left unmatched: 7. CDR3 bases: TGTGCCAGCGGACAGGGTATATGGGGCTACACCTTC. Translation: CASGQGIWGYTF.

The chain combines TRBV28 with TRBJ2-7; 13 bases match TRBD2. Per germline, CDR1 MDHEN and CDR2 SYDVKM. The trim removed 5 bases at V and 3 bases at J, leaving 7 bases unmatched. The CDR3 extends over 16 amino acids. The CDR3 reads CASSPYGLAGDYEQYF. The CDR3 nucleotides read TGTGCCAGCAGTCCGTACGGACTAGCGGGAGACTACGAGCAGTACTTC.

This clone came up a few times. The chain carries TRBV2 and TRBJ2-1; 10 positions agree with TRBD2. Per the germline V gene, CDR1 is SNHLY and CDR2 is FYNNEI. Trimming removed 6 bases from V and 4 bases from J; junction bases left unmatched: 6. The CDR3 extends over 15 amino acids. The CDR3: CASRDRTSGYNEQFF. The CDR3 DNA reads TGTGCCAGCAGAGACCGGACTAGCGGTTACAATGAGCAGTTCTTC.